This T cell receptor beta chain was recovered during a study of blood T cell repertoires in COVID-19. Between the trimmed V and J ends, which lost 2 bases and 4 bases, there was a span of 15 bases. CDR1 and CDR2 (germline): SGHDT, YYEEEE. This CDR3 is 15 amino acids long. Repertoires were generated with immunoSEQ multiplex PCR, while TCRdb's copy carries only in-frame clones and drops some. This sample has tens of thousands of clones, with approximately 89% found just once. J is TRBJ1-2 and V is TRBV5-6, with a tentative D call TRBD1 (5 bases). Sequencing used peripheral blood. This receptor was taken from a human donor in a cohort sampled during active COVID-19. The CDR3 region is CASSFGGEGRYGYTF. CDR3 sequence (DNA): TGTGCCAGCAGCTTTGGGGGGGAGGGCCGCTATGGCTACACCTTC.